The subject of this entry is one T cell receptor (beta chain). Recruited during active infection, patients (from Seattle) were subsequently followed longitudinally. Data came from immunoSEQ multiplex PCR; TCRdb stores just in-frame clones and leaves some out. Of approximately 290,000 clones listed, roughly 84% are singletons. The sample is drawn from a study of blood T cell repertoires in COVID-19. Across the study: Sample material is recorded as cDNA or gDNA derived from T cells, B-cell-depleted T cells, or PBMCs.

Germline lookup yields CDR1 SQVTM and CDR2 ANQGSEA. V was pared by 8 bases and J by 7 bases, with 14 bases between. The CDR3 consists of 11 residues. This receptor was taken from a human donor with COVID-19, enrolled during active disease. The donor label of this sample is uncertain. This chain joins TRBV29-1 and TRBJ1-2; no reliable D call. Sequenced input: peripheral blood. The CDR3 DNA sequence: TGCAGCTCCGATGAGGGCGGTGGCTACACCTTC. Translation: CSSDEGGGYTF. The entire variable domain, with the rest obtained from reference TRBV29-1 and TRBJ1-2, is as follows: SAVISQKPSRDICQRGTSLTIQCQVDSQVTMMFWYRQQPGQSLTLIATANQGSEATYESGFVIDKFPISRPNLTFSTLTVSNMSPEDSSIYLCSSDEGGGYTFGSGTRLTVV.